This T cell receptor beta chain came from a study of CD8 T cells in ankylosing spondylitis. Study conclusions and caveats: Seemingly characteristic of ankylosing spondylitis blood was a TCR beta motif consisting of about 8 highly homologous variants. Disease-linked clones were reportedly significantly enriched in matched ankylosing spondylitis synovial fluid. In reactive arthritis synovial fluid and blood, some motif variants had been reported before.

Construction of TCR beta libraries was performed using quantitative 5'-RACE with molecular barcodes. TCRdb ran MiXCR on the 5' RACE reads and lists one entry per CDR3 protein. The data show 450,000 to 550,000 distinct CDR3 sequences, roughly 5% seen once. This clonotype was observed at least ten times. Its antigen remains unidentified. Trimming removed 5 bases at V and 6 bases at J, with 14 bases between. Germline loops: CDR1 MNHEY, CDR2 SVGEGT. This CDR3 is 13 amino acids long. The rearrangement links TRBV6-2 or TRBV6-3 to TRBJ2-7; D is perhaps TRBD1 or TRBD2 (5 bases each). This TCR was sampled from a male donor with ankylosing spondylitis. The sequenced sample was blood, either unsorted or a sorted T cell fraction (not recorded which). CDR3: CASSPGPAGEQYF. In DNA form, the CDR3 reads TGTGCCAGCAGTCCGGGACCGGCGGGCGAGCAGTACTTC.